This TCR beta chain was found in a study of blood T cell repertoires in COVID-19 (dated by TCRdb to about 2020). Describing the broader study: The collaborator samples originated in the United States, Italy and Spain and spanned the acute and convalescent phases of COVID-19. The sample metadata nearly always contained a de-identified subject ID, COVID-19 status, age in years and sex. The repertoires were made available in a free public database intended to serve as a resource for research on the immune response to SARS-CoV-2. Deeply sampled blood TCRbeta repertoires from subjects exposed to, actively infected with, or recovered from COVID-19 were included in the dataset. Samples came from the ongoing ImmuneRACE study (first 160 participants) plus 1,254 subjects from 6 global collaborators. The prospective study material was composed of cDNA or gDNA derived from T cells, B-cell-depleted T cells, or PBMCs. Where available, HLA class I and class II types were taken from metadata supplied by the sample provider and were not determined by assay-based typing. What the research found in general, with its limitations: How much clinical and demographic metadata was included differed by source and by participant, and the metadata was provided uncurated.

Details on this clone: Its antigen is unknown. No clone much larger than this one lies a single base away; base qualities are absent.

One collaborating source in Seattle enrolled patients during active infection and followed them longitudinally through the course of disease. Collaborating institutions collected whole blood in K2EDTA tubes following their own protocols. Collaborator samples were shipped for TCRbeta analysis as frozen whole blood, isolated PBMCs, or DNA extracted from either sample type. Between the V and J ends, shortened by 0 bases and 1 base respectively, the junction contains 7 bases. Spanning cysteine to phenylalanine, the CDR3 consists of 14 amino acids. Kept here is only the CDR3 DNA, which spans 42 bases and is read in frame from base 1. The germline V gene supplies CDR1 SGHRS and CDR2 YFSETQ. TCRbeta CDR3 regions were amplified from genomic DNA by means of the immunoSEQ Assay, a bias-controlled multiplex PCR. Regarding the original processing steps: Within the assay, amplification of reference gene primers was used to estimate how many nucleated cells each sample contained. Sequence reads were collapsed and filtered to measure the absolute abundance of every unique TCRbeta CDR3 rearrangement. For each sample, productive Simpson clonality was calculated as the square root of Simpson's diversity index over productive rearrangements. What TCRdb holds here is the immuneACCESS table cut down to in-frame rearrangements. Part of the clones is not present; checked against another copy, under half of the missing clones reflect an unresolved V gene, and the others are unexplained. V and J calls and clone size are those listed in that table; D and trimming were worked out from the DNA. The sample table records some 450,000 clones; about nine tenths of these occur just once. 10% to 15% of the sample rests with the top ten.

The V and J segments used are TRBV5-1 and TRBJ1-2; no D gene call is confident. The specimen was peripheral blood. The receptor was isolated from a woman in her 50s with COVID-19, enrolled during active disease. The CDR3 protein is CASSLAQNNYGYTF. The bases read TGCGCCAGCAGCTTGGCACAGAATAACTATGGCTACACCTTC.